This T cell receptor beta chain was retrieved from a study of human T cells and chemical hapten exposure. Looking at the study overall: Across its 20 to 30 weeks, the study gave patients weekly diphenylcyclopropenone doses to the scalp.

Time point defined: patch test 2, 6 weeks after DPC sensitization. Treatment here: therapeutic diphenylcyclopropenone sensitization with weekly scalp DPC. Trimming cost V 0 bases and J 0 bases, with 8 bases left between them. Germline CDR1 and CDR2: DFQATT and SNEGSKA (reference sequence). This CDR3 comprises 14 residues. What the library attached to individual cDNA molecules were unique molecular identifiers. One entry per CDR3 protein results from TCRdb running MiXCR on the RACE reads. Among hundreds of thousands of distinct CDR3 sequences listed, roughly 6% were seen once. Findings of the study overall: Positive correlation was observed between PT1 expanded TCR counts and patch test score.

Points on this clonotype: As yet, its antigen is unknown.

V gene TRBV20-1 combines with J gene TRBJ1-2, with D unresolved. Sequences were derived from whole blood, sampled in connection with sensitization to the hapten diphenylcyclopropenone (DPC). This TCR was sampled from a woman aged 18-29 years with alopecia areata. Some clones in this sample may be carry-over from other donors' samples. The CDR3 DNA is TGCAGTGCTAGAGATTTGGAGACTAACTATGGCTACACCTTC. Protein sequence: CSARDLETNYGYTF.